Reported below is one T cell receptor (beta chain). Per the germline V gene, CDR1 is LGHNA and CDR2 is YSLEER. V dropped 1 base and J dropped 4; count of bases not matched to a gene: 9. The CDR3 is 17 residues long. This sample stems from a study of blood T cell repertoires in COVID-19. Looking at the study overall: Acute-phase and convalescent COVID-19 samples originated in the United States, Italy and Spain. Sample material is recorded as cDNA or gDNA derived from T cells, B-cell-depleted T cells, or PBMCs.

Authors' analysis steps: Using reference gene primer amplification, nucleated cell counts were estimated. Assay used: immunoSEQ multiplex PCR; TCRdb lists only in-frame clones, some missing. From that table come the V and J calls and clone size; the DNA was used to work out D and trimming. The profile shows over 250,000 clones, over 75% of them singletons. Material: peripheral blood. The TCR comes from a man aged 45-65 years with active or convalescent COVID-19. J is TRBJ2-3 and V is TRBV4-3; 9 bases fit TRBD2. Written as DNA, the CDR3 is TGCGCCAGCAGCCAAGGACTGGCTAGCGGGAAGGCAGATACGCAGTATTTT. This gives the protein CASSQGLASGKADTQYF.